This T cell receptor (beta chain) was recovered during a study of blood T cells in healthy people across ages. Primed by a sample-barcoded 5' primer and a J-beta primer mix, a second PCR proceeded for 7 to 11 cycles. TCRdb itself ran the 5' RACE reads through MiXCR, one entry per CDR3 protein. The table records 1.4 million to 1.5 million distinct CDR3 sequences, approximately 38% of them present only once. This clonotype has a handful of counts. Germline lookup yields CDR1 LGHDT and CDR2 YNNKEL (reference sequence). With 0 bases removed from V and 4 bases from J, the gap between germline ends came to 13 bases. This CDR3 is 15 amino acids long.

This chain uses TRBV3-1 with TRBJ2-7, with D unresolved. This TCR derives from a woman aged 18 to 35 in good health. Input material: blood. In DNA form, the CDR3 reads TGTGCCAGCAGCCAAGAGGTGAACCTTGCTTACGAGCAGTACTTC. Translating it yields CASSQEVNLAYEQYF.